This T cell receptor beta chain was recorded in a study of cytotoxic CD8 clonotypes in ibrutinib-treated CLL. Looking at the study overall: Among the samples, the mean was about 260,000 productive templates and 85,000 to 95,000 productive rearrangements.

Assay used: immunoSEQ multiplex PCR; TCRdb lists only in-frame clones, some missing. Counted here are about 140,000 clones, 80% occurring once; the ten biggest clones make up less than 9%. This clone was counted between two and nine times. The CDR3 spans 14 residues. Trimming cost V 0 bases and J 8 bases; bases outside gene matches: 4. CDR1 and CDR2 (germline): SGHRS, YFSETQ. PBMCs were cryopreserved, and 1.5 to 2.5 micrograms of genomic DNA from them went into TCR beta libraries. The specimen comprised PBMCs, sampled after 36 months of ibrutinib treatment. The chain combines TRBV5-1 with TRBJ1-2, with 10 bases identical to TRBD1. The receptor was isolated from a human donor with chronic lymphocytic leukemia. The CDR3 is CASSLGQGASGYTF. CDR3 DNA sequence: TGCGCCAGCAGCTTGGGACAGGGGGCGTCGGGCTACACCTTC.